This TCR beta chain emerged from a study of graft-versus-host responses after intestinal transplantation. Study-wide context: Those transplanted obtained multivisceral, liver-intestinal, or isolated intestinal grafts. Recipients were all induced with anti-thymocyte globulin, then given tacrolimus and steroids for roughly three years. Broader study findings: There were GvH clones found in recipient marrow, and some of them appeared first in ileum or blood.

Trimming at V came to 1 base and at J to 2 bases, leaving 2 bases not matched to a gene. There are 15 residues in the CDR3. CDR1 is KGHSH and CDR2 is LQKENI in the germline V gene. Sequencing was performed with immunoSEQ multiplex PCR; in TCRdb, only in-frame clones are kept and a portion is missing. The data show 15,000 to 20,000 clones, more than 80% seen once. Comments on this clone: Its target is unknown.

Graft tissue was processed to release intraepithelial and lamina propria lymphocytes. The clonotype was recovered from a human patient who received an intestinal transplant, so some T cells may come from the graft donor. This specimen consisted of ileum tissue, obtained roughly 110 days after intestinal transplant. This chain joins TRBV18 and TRBJ1-1, with 9 nucleotides matching TRBD1. The CDR3 DNA reads as TGTGCCAGCTCACCACACAGGGGGCTTAACACTGAAGCTTTCTTT. It codes for CASSPHRGLNTEAFF.